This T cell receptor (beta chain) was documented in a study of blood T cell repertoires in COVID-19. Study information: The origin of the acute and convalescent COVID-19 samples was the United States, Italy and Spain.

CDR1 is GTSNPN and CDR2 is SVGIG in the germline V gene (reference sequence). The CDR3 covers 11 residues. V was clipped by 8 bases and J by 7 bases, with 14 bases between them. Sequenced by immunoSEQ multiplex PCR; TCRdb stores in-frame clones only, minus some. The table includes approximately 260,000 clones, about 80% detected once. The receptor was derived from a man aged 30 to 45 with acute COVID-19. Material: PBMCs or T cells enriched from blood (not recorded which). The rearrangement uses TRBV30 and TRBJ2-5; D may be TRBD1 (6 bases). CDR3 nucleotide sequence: TGTGCCGGGGGCCATCAACTGACCCAGTACTTC. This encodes CAGGHQLTQYF.